This T cell receptor (beta chain) derives from a study of T cells in Graves' hyperthyroidism and ophthalmopathy. Stable disease denoted Graves' hyperthyroidism without ophthalmopathy progression within 18 months. Hyperthyroidism in the patients, aged 18 to 65, was newly diagnosed and under 2 months in duration. This CDR3 spans 14 amino acids. The V end was cut by 5 bases, the J end by 0 bases, with 11 bases between. Germline V gene data show CDR1 as DFQATT and CDR2 as SNEGSKA (reference sequence). TCR beta CDR3 sequences were amplified from RNA transcripts. The TCR CDR3 first-round RT-PCR relied on the HTBI primer set. In TCRdb, the multiplex PCR reads were re-called with MiXCR into one record per CDR3 protein. The top ten clones hold approximately 25% of a sample with around 300,000 distinct CDR3 sequences, approximately 15% of them seen once. This clonotype was observed at least ten times. Its antigen is not identified.

Points from the study as a whole: Median prediction lead before ophthalmopathy onset was six to eight months with the model. Blood also carried most thyroid clonotypes expanded above 0.001.

The receptor comes from a woman in her 30s with Graves' hyperthyroidism. The J gene is TRBJ1-5, the V gene TRBV20-1; perhaps TRBD1 as D (5 bases). The sample consisted of blood. The CDR3 reads CSAGGTVSNQPQHF. CDR3 sequence (DNA): TGCAGTGCTGGGGGGACGGTTAGCAATCAGCCCCAGCATTTT.